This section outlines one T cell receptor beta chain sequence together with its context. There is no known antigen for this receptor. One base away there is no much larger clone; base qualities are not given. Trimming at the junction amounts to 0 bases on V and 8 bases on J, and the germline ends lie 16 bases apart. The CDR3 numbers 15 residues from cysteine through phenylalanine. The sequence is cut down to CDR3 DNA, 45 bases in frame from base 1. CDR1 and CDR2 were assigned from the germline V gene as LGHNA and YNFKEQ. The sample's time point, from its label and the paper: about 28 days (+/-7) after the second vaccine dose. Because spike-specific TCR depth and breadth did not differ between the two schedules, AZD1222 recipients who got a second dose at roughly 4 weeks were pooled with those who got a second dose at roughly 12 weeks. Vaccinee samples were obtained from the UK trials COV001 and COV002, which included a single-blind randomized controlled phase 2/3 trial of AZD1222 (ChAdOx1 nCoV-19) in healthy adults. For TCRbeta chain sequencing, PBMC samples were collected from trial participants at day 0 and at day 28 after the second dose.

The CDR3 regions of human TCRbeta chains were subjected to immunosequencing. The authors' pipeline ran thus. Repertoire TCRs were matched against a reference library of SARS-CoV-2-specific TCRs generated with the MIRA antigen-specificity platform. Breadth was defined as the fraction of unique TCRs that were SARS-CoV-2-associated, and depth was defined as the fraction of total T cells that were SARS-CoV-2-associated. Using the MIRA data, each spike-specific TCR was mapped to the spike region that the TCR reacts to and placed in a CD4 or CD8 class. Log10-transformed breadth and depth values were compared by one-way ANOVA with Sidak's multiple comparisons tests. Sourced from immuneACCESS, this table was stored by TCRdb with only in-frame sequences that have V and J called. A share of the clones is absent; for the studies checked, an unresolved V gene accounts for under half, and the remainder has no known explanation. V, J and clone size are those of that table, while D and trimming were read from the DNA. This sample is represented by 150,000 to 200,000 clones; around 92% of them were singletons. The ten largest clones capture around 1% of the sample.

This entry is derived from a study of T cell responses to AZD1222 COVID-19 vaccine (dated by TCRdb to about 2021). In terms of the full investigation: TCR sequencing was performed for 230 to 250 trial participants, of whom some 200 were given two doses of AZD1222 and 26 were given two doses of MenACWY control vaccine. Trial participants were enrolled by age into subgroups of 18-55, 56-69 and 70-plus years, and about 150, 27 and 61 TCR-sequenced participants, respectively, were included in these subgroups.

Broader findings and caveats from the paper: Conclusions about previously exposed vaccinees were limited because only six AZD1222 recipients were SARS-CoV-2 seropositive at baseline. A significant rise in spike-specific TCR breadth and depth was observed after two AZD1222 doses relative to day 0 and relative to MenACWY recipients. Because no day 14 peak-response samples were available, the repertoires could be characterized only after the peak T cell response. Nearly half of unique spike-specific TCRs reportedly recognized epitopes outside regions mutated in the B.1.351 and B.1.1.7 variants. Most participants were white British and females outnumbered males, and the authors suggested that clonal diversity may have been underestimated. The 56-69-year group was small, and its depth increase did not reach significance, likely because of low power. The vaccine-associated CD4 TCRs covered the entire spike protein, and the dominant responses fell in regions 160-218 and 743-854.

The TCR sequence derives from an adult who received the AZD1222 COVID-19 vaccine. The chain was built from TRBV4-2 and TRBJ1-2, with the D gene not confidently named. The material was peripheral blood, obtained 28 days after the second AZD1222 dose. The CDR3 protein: CASSQEIYQEVGYTF. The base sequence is TGTGCCAGCAGCCAAGAAATCTATCAAGAGGTGGGCTACACCTTC.